This record looks at one TCR beta chain sequence and its context. Antigen specificity is unknown. Profiling relied on immunoSEQ multiplex PCR, and the TCRdb table lists in-frame clones only, not all of them. Of tens of thousands of clones listed, about 85% are singletons. The data were obtained in a study of OX40 agonist ivuxolimab in advanced cancers. Study details: The patients received ivuxolimab by intravenous route every 2 weeks at 0.01 to 10 mg/kg. Whole-study findings and limits: It was also the case that some nonresponders had low normalized T-cell clonal expansion.

The CDR3 contains 11 residues. The V gene lost 7 bases and the J gene lost 5 bases, with 9 bases spanning the gap. CDR1 and CDR2 from the germline V gene are SNHLY and FYNNEI. This material consisted of CD4+ or CD8+ T cells sorted from blood, taken in a trial of the OX40 agonist ivuxolimab. The TCR sequence derives from an adult with an advanced solid tumor such as melanoma, head and neck, liver or kidney cancer. The chain has TRBV2 and TRBJ2-7; D unresolved. As DNA, the CDR3 is TGTGCCAGCACCGACAACAACGAGCAGTACTTC. Its translation is CASTDNNEQYF. The full variable domain, rest sourced from reference TRBV2 and TRBJ2-7, is EPEVTQTPSHQVTQMGQEVILRCVPISNHLYFYWYRQILGQKVEFLVSFYNNEISEKSEIFDDQFSVERPDGSNFTLKIRSTKLEDSAMYFCASTDNNEQYFGPGTRLTVT.